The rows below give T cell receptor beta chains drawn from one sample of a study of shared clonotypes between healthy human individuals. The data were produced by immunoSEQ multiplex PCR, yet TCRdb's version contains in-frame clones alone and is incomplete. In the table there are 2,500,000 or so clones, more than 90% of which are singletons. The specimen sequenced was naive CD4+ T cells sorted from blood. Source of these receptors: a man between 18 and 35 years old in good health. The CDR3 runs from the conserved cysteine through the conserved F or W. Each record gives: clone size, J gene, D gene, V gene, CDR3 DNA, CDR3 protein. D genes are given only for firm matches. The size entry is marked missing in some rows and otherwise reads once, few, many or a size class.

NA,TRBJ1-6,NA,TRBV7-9,TGTGCCAGCAGCTTCCCTACGGAGCTATCTTCTAATTCACCCCTCCACTTT,CASSFPTELSSNSPLHF
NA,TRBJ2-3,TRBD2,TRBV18,TGTGCCAGCTCATCGGGGGGGAACACAGATACGCAGTATTTT,CASSSGGNTDTQYF
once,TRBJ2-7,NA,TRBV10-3,TGTGCCATCAGTGACCGGGGTGAGGGTATCTACGAGCAGTACTTC,CAISDRGEGIYEQYF
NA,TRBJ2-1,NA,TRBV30,TGTGCCTGGAGTGTACGTTATGGGCCAGGGGTAGGGAATGAGCAGTTCTTC,CAWSVRYGPGVGNEQFF
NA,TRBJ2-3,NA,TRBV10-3,TGTGCCATCAGTGATCAGGAGGGGTACACAGATACGCAGTATTTT,CAISDQEGYTDTQYF
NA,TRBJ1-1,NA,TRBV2,TGTGCCAGCAGGAAGGGGGAGAACACTGAAGCTTTCTTT,CASRKGENTEAFF
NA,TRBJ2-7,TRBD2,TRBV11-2,TGTGCCAGCAGCCCCCGGAACCGACTAGCGGGAGCTCTCGAGCAGTACTTC,CASSPRNRLAGALEQYF
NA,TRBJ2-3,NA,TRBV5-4,TGTGCCAGCAGCTTCTCCCAGGGGAGAGATACGCAGTATTTT,CASSFSQGRDTQYF
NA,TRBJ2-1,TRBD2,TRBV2,TGTGCCACCGGGACTAGCGGAAACAATGAGCAGTTCTTC,CATGTSGNNEQFF
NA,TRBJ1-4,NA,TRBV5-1,TGCGCCAGCAGCTTCTACGGTAATGAAAAACTGTTTTTT,CASSFYGNEKLFF
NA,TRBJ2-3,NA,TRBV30,TGTGCCTGGACAGTCTCAGATACGCAGTATTTT,CAWTVSDTQYF
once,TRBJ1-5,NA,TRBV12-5,TGTGCTAGTGGTTCCTATGAGGGTAGCAATCAGCCCCAGCATTTT,CASGSYEGSNQPQHF
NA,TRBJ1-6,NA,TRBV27,TGTGCCAGCAGCTTTGGGTTCCAGGGTAATTCACCCCTCCACTTT,CASSFGFQGNSPLHF
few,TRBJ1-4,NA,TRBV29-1,TGCAGCGCCTCCCGGGACACTGCAACTAATGAAAAACTGTTTTTT,CSASRDTATNEKLFF
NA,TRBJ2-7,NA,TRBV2,TGTGCCAGCAGTGGGTGGGGGAGTTACGAGCAGTACTTC,CASSGWGSYEQYF
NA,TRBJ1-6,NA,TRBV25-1,TGTGCCAGCAGTGCCCACCCCTCACCCCTCCACTTT,CASSAHPSPLHF
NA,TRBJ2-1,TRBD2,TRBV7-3,TGTGCCAGCAGCTTGAGCGGGGTAAGCTACAATGAGCAGTTCTTC,CASSLSGVSYNEQFF
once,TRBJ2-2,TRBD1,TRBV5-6,TGTGCCAGCAGCGTCGGGACAGGGAGGACCGGGGAGCTGTTTTTT,CASSVGTGRTGELFF
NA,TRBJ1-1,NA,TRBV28,TGTGCCAGCAGTATCTCGTACGTCCCCCCGACTGAAGCTTTCTTT,CASSISYVPPTEAFF
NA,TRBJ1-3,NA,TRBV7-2,TGTGCCAGCAGCTTTACAGTATTTGGAAACACCATATATTTT,CASSFTVFGNTIYF
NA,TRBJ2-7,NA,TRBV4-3,TGCGCCAGCAGCCAAGTATTCCTAGACTCCTACGAGCAGTACTTC,CASSQVFLDSYEQYF
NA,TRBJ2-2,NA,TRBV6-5,TGTGCCAGCAGGCCGGACAGCACCAACACCGGGGAGCTGTTTTTT,CASRPDSTNTGELFF
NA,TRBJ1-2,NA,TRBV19,TGTGCCAGTAGTATAGGTCCGGGAGGAGAAGGTGGCTACACCTTC,CASSIGPGGEGGYTF
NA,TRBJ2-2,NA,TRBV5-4,TGTGCCAGCAGCTTTCCAGGGAATGAGGAGCTGTTTTTT,CASSFPGNEELFF
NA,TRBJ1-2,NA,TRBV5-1,TGCGCCAGCAGCTTGTCCTGGGACGGCTCCTATGGCTACACCTTC,CASSLSWDGSYGYTF
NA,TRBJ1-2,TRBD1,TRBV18,TGTGCCAGCTCACCACAGGGACAGGGAGATGGCTACACCTTC,CASSPQGQGDGYTF
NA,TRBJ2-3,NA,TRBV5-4,TGTGCCAGCAGCCCGGATGGGGCAGAGTTCACAGATACGCAGTATTTT,CASSPDGAEFTDTQYF
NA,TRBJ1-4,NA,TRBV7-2,TGTGCCAGCAGCTTGAGAGGGTGGGGAGAAAAACTGTTTTTT,CASSLRGWGEKLFF
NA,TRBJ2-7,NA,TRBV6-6,TGTGCCAGCAGTTACTCCTCGCCAGTCGGGAGCTACGAGCAGTACTTC,CASSYSSPVGSYEQYF
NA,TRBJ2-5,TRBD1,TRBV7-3,TGTGCCAGCAGCTCCGGGACAGAAGAGACCCAGTACTTC,CASSSGTEETQYF
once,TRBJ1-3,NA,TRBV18,TGTGCCAGCTCACCCGGAGCAGGAAACACCATATATTTT,CASSPGAGNTIYF
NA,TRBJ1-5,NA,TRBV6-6,TGTGCCAGCAGTTATGGGAGGGCGGAGGGTCAGCCCCAGCATTTT,CASSYGRAEGQPQHF
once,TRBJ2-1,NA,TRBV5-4,TGTGCCAGCAGCTTTAGGCTGAGCTCCTACAATGAGCAGTTCTTC,CASSFRLSSYNEQFF
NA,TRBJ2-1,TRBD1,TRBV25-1,TGTGCCAGCAGTGAATCAGGGGGCTTATGTGAGCAGTTCTTC,CASSESGGLCEQFF
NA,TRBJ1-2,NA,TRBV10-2,TGCGCCAGCAGCCTCTCGGTCTCTCCCTGGGTTGGTGGCTACACCTTC,CASSLSVSPWVGGYTF
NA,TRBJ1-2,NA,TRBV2,TGTGCCAGCAGCCAAGACAGTAACTATGGCTACACCTTC,CASSQDSNYGYTF
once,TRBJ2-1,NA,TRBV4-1,TGCGCCAGCAGCCAAGATGTCCCTCCCTTGTACAATGAGCAGTTCTTC,CASSQDVPPLYNEQFF
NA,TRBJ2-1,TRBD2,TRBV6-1,TGTGCCAGCAGTGAAGACGGAGGGGCTAGCGGACTCTGGCGGAATGAGCAGTTCTTC,CASSEDGGASGLWRNEQFF
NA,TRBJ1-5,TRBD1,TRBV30,TGTGCCTGGAGCCCGGGACAGTACAATCAGCCCCAGCATTTT,CAWSPGQYNQPQHF